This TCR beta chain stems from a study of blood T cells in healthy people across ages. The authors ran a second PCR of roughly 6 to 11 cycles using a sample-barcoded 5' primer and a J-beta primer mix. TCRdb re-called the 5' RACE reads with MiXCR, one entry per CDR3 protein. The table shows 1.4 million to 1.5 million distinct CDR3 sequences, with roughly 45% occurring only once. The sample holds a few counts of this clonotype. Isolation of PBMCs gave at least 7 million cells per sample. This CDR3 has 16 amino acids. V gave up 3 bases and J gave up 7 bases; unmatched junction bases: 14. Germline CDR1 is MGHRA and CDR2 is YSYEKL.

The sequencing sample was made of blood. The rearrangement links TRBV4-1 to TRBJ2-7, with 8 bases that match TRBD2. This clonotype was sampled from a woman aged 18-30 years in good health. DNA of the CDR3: TGCGCCAGCAGCCATGAGTCCACTAGCGGCTACAATGAGCAGTACTTC. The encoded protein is CASSHESTSGYNEQYF.